These 6 T cell receptor beta chains originate from one sample sequenced in a study of T cells in localized non-small cell lung cancer. Using immunoSEQ multiplex PCR, the repertoire was profiled, and TCRdb retains in-frame clones only, with some absent. This sample has about 28,000 clones, with roughly 84% found just once. The starting material was peripheral blood mononuclear cells, obtained before any cancer treatment. The receptors were sampled from a man aged 40-75 years with stage III lung adenocarcinoma.

By its share, this clone is large. The V gene is TRBV29-1, the J gene TRBJ1-4; possibly TRBD1 for D (5 bases). V lost 7 bases and J 1 base, leaving 13 bases between the germline ends. This CDR3 region has 14 residues. Germline V gene lookup returns CDR1 SQVTM and CDR2 ANQGSEA. The CDR3 here is CSAGAGGTNEKLFF. As DNA, the CDR3 is TGCAGCGCAGGCGCTGGGGGAACTAATGAAAAACTGTTTTTT.

This clone was detected once. The chain couples TRBV15 to TRBJ2-3; TRBD2 is a possible D gene (6 bases). This CDR3 is built from 15 residues. The germline gives CDR1 LNHNV, CDR2 YYDKDF (reference sequence). Trimming cost V 1 base and J 4 bases, with 12 bases left between them. CDR3 sequence reads: CATSRASAGADTQYF. The CDR3 region has the DNA TGTGCCACCAGCAGAGCATCAGCGGGCGCAGATACGCAGTATTTT.

This clone showed up just a few times. The rearrangement links TRBV7-9 to TRBJ2-3; maybe TRBD2 (5 bases). Trimming took off 4 bases at V and 4 bases at J, with 9 bases between the two ends. CDR1 and CDR2 (germline): SEHNR, FQNEAQ (reference sequence). There are 13 residues in the CDR3. This chain's CDR3 is CASSSWRSDTQYF. Here the CDR3 DNA reads TGTGCCAGCAGCTCGTGGAGGTCAGATACGCAGTATTTT.

The rearrangement links TRBV4-2 to TRBJ2-1; 8 bases are a match to TRBD2. The V and J ends lost 0 bases and 7 bases, in that order; junction bases with no gene match: 5. CDR1 is LGHNA and CDR2 is YNFKEQ in the germline V gene. The CDR3 consists of 15 residues. The CDR3 DNA follows: TGTGCCAGCAGCCAAGATCTGGCGGGAGGAAATGAGCAGTTCTTC. It is translated as CASSQDLAGGNEQFF.

This clone turned up a few times. The chain employs TRBV6-6 and TRBJ1-5, with D perhaps matching TRBD1 (5 bases). This CDR3 contains 14 residues. Germline V CDR1 and CDR2: MNHNY, SVGAGI (reference sequence). V was cut by 5 bases and J by 8 bases, with 16 bases left in between. CDR3: CASSRSGMGEPQHF. The DNA for the CDR3 is TGTGCCAGCAGTCGCTCTGGGATGGGGGAGCCCCAGCATTTT.

V gene TRBV21-1 combines with J gene TRBJ1-1; no check of the table's D call, TRBD1, against the DNA was made. TRBV21-1 is termed a pseudogene. The CDR3 covers 18 residues. The CDR3 bases are TGTGCCAGCAGCAATGTGGCGACAGGGTGCTTCAGAGACACTGAAGCTTTCTTT. Encoded protein: CASSNVATGCFRDTEAFF.